Sequencing of this T cell receptor (beta chain) was carried out in a study of T-cell reconstitution after alpha-beta-depleted transplantation in children. Study-wide findings and caveats: Some patients' high day-60 TCRbeta diversity was attributed to recipient cells surviving conditioning. Reported findings indicate that, about two months after transplant, alpha-beta T cells came from several hundred expanded clones, which were derived from non-depleted graft cells.

To note about this clonotype: Its antigen is as yet unknown.

The CDR3 covers 14 residues. V was shortened by 3 bases and J by 6 bases, with 12 bases between the two germline ends. CDR1 and CDR2 (germline): ENHRY, SYGVKD. Preparation of the TCRbeta library used unique molecular identifiers. TCRdb passed the PCR reads through MiXCR, listing each CDR3 protein once. The repertoire consists of 610,000 or so distinct CDR3 sequences, with over 25% occurring once and the leading ten covering about a third. This clonotype was sampled from a boy younger than two with Wiskott-Aldrich syndrome, due to receive a stem cell transplant. This sample comprised PBMCs, obtained before TCRalphabeta/CD19-depleted stem cell transplant. The V call is TRBV10-3, the J call TRBJ1-5; D is unresolved. CDR3 nucleotides: TGTGCCATCAGTGACGGCGGGCCAGGTCAGCCCCAGCATTTT. Its protein is CAISDGGPGQPQHF.